The 8 T cell receptor beta chains below come from one sample, sequenced in a study of blood T cell repertoires in COVID-19. Assay: immunoSEQ multiplex PCR; the TCRdb copy retains only in-frame clones and omits some. The sample consists of some 73,000 clones, about 89% of them appearing once. The specimen sequenced was peripheral blood. All receptors derive from a woman aged 55-69 years with acute or convalescent COVID-19.

In its sample, this clone was seen once. The rearrangement uses TRBV10-3 and TRBJ1-2; D perhaps matches TRBD1 (5 bases). The germline V gene has CDR1 ENHRY and CDR2 SYGVKD. CDR3 length: 12 amino acids. V lost 3 bases to trimming and J lost 4 bases, with 6 bases between them. CDR3 coding DNA: TGTGCCATCAGTGAACAGGCCTATGGCTACACCTTC. Amino acids: CAISEQAYGYTF.

The rearrangement uses TRBV12-3 or TRBV12-4 and TRBJ1-6; D uncertain. CDR3 size: 12 residues. V was trimmed by 3 bases and J by 7 bases, leaving 4 bases between them. The CDR3 DNA reads TGTGCCAGCAGTTTTGCGAATTCACCCCTCCACTTT. This gives the protein CASSFANSPLHF.

The chain uses TRBV27 and TRBJ2-3; TRBD2 is a possible D gene (6 bases). V was pared by 6 bases and J by 2 bases, with 15 bases between. Looked up from germline, CDR1 is MNHEY and CDR2 is SMNVEV (reference sequence). This CDR3 comprises 15 residues. The CDR3 is CASRLGGWDTDTQYF. The CDR3, as DNA: TGTGCCAGCAGGTTGGGGGGTTGGGACACAGATACGCAGTATTTT.

The V and J genes are TRBV3-1 (or the pseudogene TRBV3-2) and TRBJ2-3; the D gene is possibly TRBD1 (6 bases). The CDR3 contains 15 residues. The V end was cut by 4 bases, the J end by 0 bases, with 11 bases between. Germline CDR1 is LGHDT and CDR2 is YNNKEL (reference sequence). CDR3 in amino acids: CASSLGDKSTDTQYF. DNA for the CDR3: TGTGCCAGCAGCCTGGGGGACAAAAGCACAGATACGCAGTATTTT.

V is TRBV6-1 and J is TRBJ2-1; 9 bases are shared with TRBD1. Losses at the gene ends were 3 bases for V and 0 bases for J; bases not matched to a gene: 9. The CDR3 is 18 amino acids. CDR1 MNHNS and CDR2 SASEGT come from the germline V gene. The chain's CDR3 is CASSDRDRAVSSYNEQFF. The CDR3 DNA follows: TGTGCCAGCAGTGACAGGGACAGGGCCGTGAGCTCCTACAATGAGCAGTTCTTC.

The chain has TRBV6-5 and TRBJ2-2; 9 bases are a match to TRBD1. The CDR3 has 11 residues. Losses at the gene ends were 10 bases for V and 9 bases for J; bases not matched to a gene: 3. Germline CDR1 reads MNHEY; CDR2 reads SVGAGI. The CDR3 spells CAITGGRELFF. The CDR3 DNA reads as TGTGCCATTACAGGGGGCCGGGAGCTGTTTTTT.

This chain joins TRBV11-2 and TRBJ2-1; 8 nucleotides align to TRBD2. Looked up from germline, CDR1 is SGHAT and CDR2 is FQNNGV. This CDR3 has 16 residues. V shed 2 bases and J 3 bases; nucleotides not matched to a gene: 6. The CDR3 sequence is CASSLRISGNYNEQFF. CDR3 nucleotides: TGTGCCAGCAGCTTAAGGATTAGCGGGAACTACAATGAGCAGTTCTTC.

The rearrangement uses TRBV3-1 (or the pseudogene TRBV3-2) and TRBJ2-5, with 7 bases identical to TRBD1. The germline V gene has CDR1 LGHDT and CDR2 YNNKEL (reference sequence). V lost 1 base and J lost 3; bases outside the gene matches: 8. The CDR3 runs to 16 residues. CDR3: CASSQALFTGEETQYF. Here the CDR3 DNA reads TGTGCCAGCAGCCAAGCCTTATTTACAGGGGAAGAGACCCAGTACTTC.